The 26 T cell receptor beta chains below were found in one sample sequenced in a study of T-cell memory formation after mild COVID-19. TCRdb independently ran MiXCR on the 5' RACE reads; one entry per CDR3 protein. The sample has about 320,000 distinct CDR3 sequences, 14% seen once; the top ten hold approximately 22%. The specimen was PBMCs or a T cell subset sorted from them (not recorded which). These receptors were taken from a man aged 18 to 35 who had mild COVID-19 (a few samples of this study predate the infection). Cell type and time point are not known.

The sample holds a few counts of this clonotype. CDR3 DNA: TGTGCCAGCAGGTCACTAGCGGGGGTATACAATGAGCAGTTCTTC. Its translation: CASRSLAGVYNEQFF. This chain links TRBV12-3 or TRBV12-4 with TRBJ2-1; 11 bases are shared with TRBD2. Trimming took 6 bases from V and 4 from J; bases not matched to a gene: 5. This CDR3 has 15 residues.

In this sample, this clonotype turned up many times. The chain joins TRBV5-6 to TRBJ1-3; D possibly corresponds to TRBD1 (6 bases). The CDR3 has 15 amino acids. V was cut by 3 bases and J by 0 bases, with 10 bases left in between. Germline V CDR1 and CDR2: SGHDT, YYEEEE. As DNA, the CDR3 is TGTGCCAGCAGCTCAACAGGGAGCTCTGGAAACACCATATATTTT. Encoded protein: CASSSTGSSGNTIYF.

This clonotype was observed a handful of times. Here the CDR3 DNA reads TGCGCCAGCAGCCAGGGACATAGGGACGAGCAGTACTTC. Its translation: CASSQGHRDEQYF. This chain joins TRBV4-3 and TRBJ2-7, with D possibly TRBD1 on 6 matching bases. Deletions cut 3 bases from V and 5 bases from J, with 11 bases between. Germline V gene lookup returns CDR1 LGHNA and CDR2 YSLEER. The CDR3 spans 13 residues.

This clonotype appeared a few times. The gene calls are TRBV5-1 and TRBJ2-7; D remains unclear. The CDR3 extends over 13 amino acids. Germline V gives CDR1 SGHRS, CDR2 YFSETQ. The V end lost 6 bases, the J end lost 2 bases, and 12 bases lay between the germline ends. CDR3 DNA: TGCGCCAGCAACCCGGCCGGTACCTACGAGCAGTACTTC. Its translation: CASNPAGTYEQYF.

The V gene is TRBV20-1, the J gene TRBJ2-5, with unresolved D. Germline CDR1 DFQATT, CDR2 SNEGSKA (reference sequence). The CDR3 spans 15 residues. Trimming shortened V by 3 bases and J by 0 bases, and 14 bases separated the two germline ends. CDR3 loop: CSASTDGFYQETQYF. CDR3 sequence (DNA): TGCAGTGCTAGCACCGACGGCTTCTACCAAGAGACCCAGTACTTC.

This clonotype has a handful of counts. This chain links TRBV20-1 with TRBJ2-3; 10 bases are a match to TRBD2. The CDR3 length is 15 residues. Losses at the gene ends were 0 bases for V and 6 bases for J; bases not matched to a gene: 6. Germline CDR1 is DFQATT and CDR2 is SNEGSKA (reference sequence). CDR3 bases: TGCAGTGCTAGAGAAGCGGGGGGGCCGGGCGATACGCAGTATTTT. Residues: CSAREAGGPGDTQYF.

This clonotype was counted a few times. The gene calls are TRBV7-9 and TRBJ2-1; 7 bases map to TRBD1. The V gene's germline CDR1 is SEHNR and CDR2 FQNEAQ (reference sequence). Trimming took 5 bases from V and 5 from J; bases not matched to a gene: 6. The CDR3 contains 14 residues. The CDR3 is CASSRGDSNNEQFF. In DNA, the CDR3 is TGTGCCAGCAGCCGAGGGGACAGCAACAATGAGCAGTTCTTC.

Here the CDR3 DNA reads TGTGCCAGCAGTTTTCGGGGACCTAAAGGCTACACCTTC. This sequence encodes CASSFRGPKGYTF. The rearrangement links TRBV12-3 or TRBV12-4 to TRBJ1-2; TRBD1 is a possible D gene (5 bases). V was clipped by 3 bases and J by 8 bases, with 13 bases between them. There are 13 residues in the CDR3.

This clonotype was found a few times. The chain recombines TRBV24-1 with TRBJ2-3, with 12 bases aligning to TRBD2. The CDR3 totals 16 residues. Trimming at V came to 4 bases and at J to 6 bases, leaving 7 bases not matched to a gene. Germline V lookup: CDR1 KGHDR, CDR2 SFDVKD. CDR3 in DNA: TGTGCCACCAGTGACCGAACCACTAGCGGGAGGGATACGCAGTATTTT. This translates into CATSDRTTSGRDTQYF.

This clonotype was picked up a small number of times. The chain recombines TRBV5-1 with TRBJ2-7, with TRBD2 matching over 7 bases. The CDR3 totals 15 residues. Germline V lookup: CDR1 SGHRS, CDR2 YFSETQ. The V and J ends lost 0 bases and 1 base, in that order; junction bases with no gene match: 4. CDR3 coding DNA: TGCGCCAGCAGCTTGGCGGGGGGAAGGTCCTACGAGCAGTACTTC. Translated, it gives CASSLAGGRSYEQYF.

V gene TRBV2 combines with J gene TRBJ2-7, with D possibly TRBD2 on 6 matching bases. Trimming removed 4 bases from V and 3 bases from J, with 13 bases in between. Germline loops: CDR1 SNHLY, CDR2 FYNNEI. CDR3 length equals 14 residues. The CDR3 DNA is TGTGCCAGCAGTGGGGGGGTGTTTGGCTACGAGCAGTACGTC. Protein product: CASSGGVFGYEQYV.

The genes are TRBV4-3 and TRBJ2-2; TRBD2 is a possible D gene (5 bases). Germline V CDR1 and CDR2: LGHNA, YSLEER. This CDR3 comprises 16 residues. V shed 4 bases and J shed 4 bases, with 16 bases lying between them. Written as DNA, the CDR3 is TGCGCCAGCAGCCCTCTATCGGGGTCCTCCACCGGGGAGCTGTTTTTT. Protein: CASSPLSGSSTGELFF.

The chain is built from TRBV7-9 and TRBJ2-7, with D perhaps TRBD2 (6 bases). The CDR3 length is 15 residues. The V end lost 2 bases, the J end lost 2 bases, and 13 bases lay between the germline ends. CDR1 and CDR2 from the germline V gene are SEHNR and FQNEAQ (reference sequence). As DNA, the CDR3 is TGTGCCAGCAGCTTATCCCTAGCGACCCCCTACGAGCAGTACTTC. Translated: CASSLSLATPYEQYF.

This clonotype was seen a few times. The J gene is TRBJ2-3, the V gene TRBV20-1; D possibly matches TRBD1 or TRBD2 (6 bases each). From germline, CDR1 is DFQATT and CDR2 SNEGSKA (reference sequence). Between the trimmed V and J ends, which lost 4 bases and 6 bases, there was a span of 17 bases. This CDR3 is built from 14 residues. The CDR3 DNA sequence: TGCAGTGCTAATGCTTTGGGGGGCCCGGATACGCAGTATTTT. It specifies CSANALGGPDTQYF.

This clonotype was seen a handful of times. The chain carries TRBV12-3 or TRBV12-4 and TRBJ2-7, with D unresolved. The V end was cut by 6 bases, the J end by 0 bases, with 9 bases between. This CDR3 is built from 13 residues. The CDR3 reads CASRRPSSYEQYF. For the CDR3, the DNA is TGTGCCAGCAGGAGACCATCCTCCTACGAGCAGTACTTC.

In its sample, this clonotype was seen a few times. The chain uses TRBV6-1 and TRBJ2-7, with TRBD1 matching over 7 bases. V lost 6 bases and J lost 5; bases outside the gene matches: 16. The CDR3 is 16 residues long. Germline CDR1 MNHNS, CDR2 SASEGT. The CDR3 nucleotides read TGTGCCAGCAGACCGACAGGGTATAGGCCGCCCCACGAGCAGTACTTC. It specifies CASRPTGYRPPHEQYF.

The sample holds many counts of this clonotype. The chain recombines TRBV12-3 or TRBV12-4 with TRBJ2-5, with 10 bases identical to TRBD2. This CDR3 has 16 residues. Trimming removed 3 bases from V and 2 bases from J; junction bases left unmatched: 6. The CDR3 DNA sequence: TGTGCCAGCAGTTTCGGGCTAGCGGGGGTTCAAGAGACCCAGTACTTC. Protein sequence: CASSFGLAGVQETQYF.

V is TRBV19 and J is TRBJ1-2; D unclear. The CDR3 covers 13 residues. Germline assignment: CDR1 LNHDA and CDR2 SQIVND (reference sequence). The V gene lost 6 bases and the J gene lost 0 bases, with 8 bases spanning the gap. The CDR3 nucleotides read TGTGCCAGTAGGCCTCAGGCTAACTATGGCTACACCTTC. Amino acid sequence: CASRPQANYGYTF.

This clonotype was recorded many times. The CDR3 region has the DNA TGTGCCAGCAGCTTAATCAGCAGGGGTCAGGGTTCAGCCAAAAACATTCAGTACTTC. It is translated as CASSLISRGQGSAKNIQYF. The chain couples TRBV7-6 to TRBJ2-4; D might be TRBD1 (6 bases). The CDR3 has 19 residues. V shed 2 bases and J shed 0 bases, with 20 bases lying between them. Germline-derived CDR1 and CDR2 are SGHVS and FNYEAQ.

CDR3 protein: CASTLSWNTEAFF. DNA of the CDR3: TGTGCCAGCACCCTATCGTGGAACACTGAAGCTTTCTTT. The V and J genes are TRBV6-1 and TRBJ1-1; D unclear. CDR1 is MNHNS, CDR2 SASEGT, per germline. V lost 7 bases and J lost 1, with 10 bases in between. This CDR3 region has 13 residues.

This clonotype was seen many times. The chain couples TRBV7-9 to TRBJ2-3; no clear D gene. The germline V gene has CDR1 SEHNR and CDR2 FQNEAQ (reference sequence). Trimming left V 5 bases short and J 4 bases short, with 13 bases between. CDR3 length: 14 amino acids. Here the CDR3 DNA reads TGTGCCAGCAGCAACCTTTGGAACCCAGATACGCAGTATTTT. The encoded protein is CASSNLWNPDTQYF.

CDR3 sequence reads: CASSHGGSSPYEQYV. The CDR3 DNA sequence: TGTGCCAGCAGCCACGGAGGAAGTTCACCCTACGAGCAGTACGTC. V gene TRBV7-9 combines with J gene TRBJ2-7, with a weak D call TRBD2 (5 bases). Trimming shortened V by 5 bases and J by 2 bases, and 16 bases separated the two germline ends. Per germline, CDR1 SEHNR and CDR2 FQNEAQ (reference sequence). The CDR3 length is 15 residues.

V and J are TRBV28 and TRBJ2-7, with a possible D match to TRBD2 (5 bases). V was cut by 5 bases and J by 7 bases, with 15 bases left in between. This CDR3 comprises 13 residues. Germline CDR1 reads MDHEN; CDR2 reads SYDVKM. The CDR3: CASSLLPSGEQYV. In nucleotides, the CDR3 is TGTGCCAGCAGTCTACTACCATCGGGGGAGCAGTACGTC.

J is TRBJ2-7 and V is TRBV7-7; 7 bases are a match to TRBD1. Germline V CDR1 and CDR2: SSHAT, FNYEAQ (reference sequence). The CDR3 contains 15 residues. CDR3 sequence: CASSLDRDSLYEQYV. The CDR3 bases are TGTGCTAGCAGCTTAGACCGGGACAGCTTGTACGAGCAGTACGTC.

The genes are TRBV5-1 and TRBJ2-4, with 10 bases fitting TRBD2. The J segment lost 0 bases and the V segment lost 4 bases, leaving 4 bases of the junction unmatched. The CDR3 has 16 residues. Germline V gene data show CDR1 as SGHRS and CDR2 as YFSETQ. The CDR3 coding sequence is TGCGCCAGCAGCCCACTAGCGGGGATAGCCAAAAACATTCAGTACTTC. It codes for CASSPLAGIAKNIQYF.

This clonotype was counted at least ten times. The V call is TRBV2, the J call TRBJ2-1; D is unclear. Trimming cost V 7 bases and J 0 bases, with 10 bases left between them. Germline CDR1 SNHLY, CDR2 FYNNEI. This CDR3 is built from 14 residues. The CDR3 DNA reads TGTGCCAGCACGGACCCCGGCTCCTACAATGAGCAGTTCTTC. This sequence encodes CASTDPGSYNEQFF.